This record covers a single T cell receptor (beta chain). Its antigen is not identified. The data originate from a study of response to subunit inactivated influenza vaccine. TCRdb itself ran the RT-PCR reads through MiXCR, one entry per CDR3 protein. There are around 850,000 distinct CDR3 sequences in the sample; 15% to 20% occur only once, and roughly a tenth lies in the top ten. Per the germline V gene, CDR1 is SGHDT and CDR2 is YYEEEE. V was clipped by 4 bases and J by 6 bases, with 20 bases between them. The CDR3 consists of 16 residues. Findings and limits, study-wide: Each seasonal influenza vaccination recruits few new T cells, the authors suggested.

The sequencing here drew on PBMCs from blood, taken about 5 days after vaccination. The J gene is TRBJ2-4, the V gene TRBV5-6; D not certain. This clonotype was sampled from a man over 45 who received an inactivated influenza vaccine. CDR3 sequence: CASSRAGEVFGNIQYF. Here the CDR3 DNA reads TGTGCCAGCAGCAGGGCCGGTGAGGTGTTTGGAAACATTCAGTACTTC.